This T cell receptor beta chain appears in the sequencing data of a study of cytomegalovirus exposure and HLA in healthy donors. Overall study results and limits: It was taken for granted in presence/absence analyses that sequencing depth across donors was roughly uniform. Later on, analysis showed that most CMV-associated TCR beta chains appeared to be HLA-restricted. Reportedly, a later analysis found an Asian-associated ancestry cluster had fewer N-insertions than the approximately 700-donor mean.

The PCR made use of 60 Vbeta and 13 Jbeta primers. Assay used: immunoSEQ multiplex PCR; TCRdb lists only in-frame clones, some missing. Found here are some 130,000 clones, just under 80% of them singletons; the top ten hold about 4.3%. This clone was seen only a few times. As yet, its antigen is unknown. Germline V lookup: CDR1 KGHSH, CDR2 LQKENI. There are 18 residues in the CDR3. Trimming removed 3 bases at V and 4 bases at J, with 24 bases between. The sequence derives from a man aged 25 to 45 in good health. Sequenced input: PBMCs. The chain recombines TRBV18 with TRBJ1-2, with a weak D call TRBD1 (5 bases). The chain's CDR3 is CASSPNSGLDDSRYGYTF. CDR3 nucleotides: TGTGCCAGCTCACCTAATTCGGGCTTGGACGACAGCCGCTATGGCTACACCTTC. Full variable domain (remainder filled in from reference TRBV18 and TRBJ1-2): NAGVMQNPRHLVRRRGQEARLRCSPMKGHSHVYWYRQLPEEGLKFMVYLQKENIIDESGMPKERFSAEFPKEGPSILRIQQVVRGDSAAYFCASSPNSGLDDSRYGYTFGSGTRLTVV.